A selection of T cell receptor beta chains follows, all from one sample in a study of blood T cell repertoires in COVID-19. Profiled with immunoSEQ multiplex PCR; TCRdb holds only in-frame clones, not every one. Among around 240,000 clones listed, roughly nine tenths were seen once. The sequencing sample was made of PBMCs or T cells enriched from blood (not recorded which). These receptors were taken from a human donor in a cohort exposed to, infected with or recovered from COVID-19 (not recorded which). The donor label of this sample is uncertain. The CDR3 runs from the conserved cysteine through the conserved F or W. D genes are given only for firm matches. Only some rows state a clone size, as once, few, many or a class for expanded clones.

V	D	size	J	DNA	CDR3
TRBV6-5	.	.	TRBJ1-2	TGTGCCAGCAGTACTTCTGAGGAGGAGGGCTACACCTTC	CASSTSEEEGYTF
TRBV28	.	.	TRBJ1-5	TGTGCCAGCAGTTTTTCGGGACAGCCCCAGCATTTT	CASSFSGQPQHF
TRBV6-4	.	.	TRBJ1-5	TGTGCCAGCAGTAAGGACAGTTATAGCAATCAGCCCCAGCATTTT	CASSKDSYSNQPQHF
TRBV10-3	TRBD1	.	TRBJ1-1	TGTGCCACCCGACAGGGGGCGGGCACTGAAGCTTTCTTT	CATRQGAGTEAFF
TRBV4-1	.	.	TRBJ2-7	TGCGCCAGCAGCCAGGAACAGGGCCTCTCCTACGAGCAGTACTTC	CASSQEQGLSYEQYF
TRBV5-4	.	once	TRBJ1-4	TGTGCCAGCGGCCGGGGGGGCTCTAATGAAAAACTGTTTTTT	CASGRGGSNEKLFF
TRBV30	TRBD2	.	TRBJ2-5	TGTGCCTCAAACCCTAGCGGACAAGAGACCCAGTACTTC	CASNPSGQETQYF
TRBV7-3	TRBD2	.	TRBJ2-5	TGTGCCAGCAGCACCTTAGCGGGGGGTGGCGAGACCCAGTACTTC	CASSTLAGGGETQYF
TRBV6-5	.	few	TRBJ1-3	TGTGCCAGCAGACAGTCCTCTGGAAACACCATATATTTT	CASRQSSGNTIYF
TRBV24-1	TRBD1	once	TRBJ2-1	TGTGCCACCAGTGATAGGGGGACAGGGAACAATGAGCAGTTCTTC	CATSDRGTGNNEQFF
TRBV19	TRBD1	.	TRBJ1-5	TGTGCCAGTAGTATAGAGGGACAGCCGAGGCAGCCCCAGCATTTT	CASSIEGQPRQPQHF
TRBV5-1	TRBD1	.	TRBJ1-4	TGCGCCAGCAGGGTTTCGACAGGGCGTGAAAAACTGTTTTTT	CASRVSTGREKLFF
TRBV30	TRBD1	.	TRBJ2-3	TGTGCCTGGAGTTTAACAGGGGGTGCCACAGATACGCAGTATTTT	CAWSLTGGATDTQYF
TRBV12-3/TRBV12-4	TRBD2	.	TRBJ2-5	TGTGCCAGCACAGCGGGAAAAGAGACCCAGTACTTC	CASTAGKETQYF
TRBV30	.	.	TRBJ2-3	TGTGCCTGGAGTGTATTGGGTTGGGCGTTGGATACGCAGTATTTT	CAWSVLGWALDTQYF
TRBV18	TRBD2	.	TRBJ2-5	TGTGCCAGCTCACTGGGACTAGCGGGGACCCAAGAGACCCAGTACTTC	CASSLGLAGTQETQYF
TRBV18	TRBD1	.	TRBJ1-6	TGTGCCAGCTCCCTTCAGGGCTCGACAGGGAACAATTCACCCCTCCACTTT	CASSLQGSTGNNSPLHF
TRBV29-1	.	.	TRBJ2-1	TGCAGCCCCTCCCTTGGGGGGTCTAGTGAGCAGTTCTTC	CSPSLGGSSEQFF